This T cell receptor (beta chain) was obtained from a study of T cells after yellow fever vaccination. General study points: After the booster, about 95% of CD4 and roughly nine tenths of CD8 primary-response clones were re-detected.

TCRdb called the 5' RACE reads again in MiXCR, with one record for every CDR3 protein. The profile shows some 300,000 distinct CDR3 sequences, roughly 3.5% of them singletons. From germline, CDR1 is SSHAT and CDR2 FNYEAQ (reference sequence). The CDR3 extends over 15 amino acids. The ends were cut back, 5 bases at V and 2 bases at J, with 10 bases in the middle. This clonotype was found many times. No antigen is known for it. The receptor was isolated from a man between 18 and 29 years old who received the YFV17D yellow fever vaccine. Sequenced here: PBMCs, sampled on the day of the yellow fever booster vaccination. This chain joins TRBV7-7 and TRBJ2-6; the D is unclear. This CDR3 reads CASSRGSAGANVLTF. The CDR3 DNA reads as TGTGCCAGCAGCCGAGGAAGTGCTGGGGCCAACGTCCTGACTTTC.